The 28 T cell receptor beta chains below come from one sample, sequenced in a study of post-analysis software for immune sequencing data. The study, taken as a whole, reports: Patients had higher frequencies than controls of about five TRBV segments, including TRBV5-6, TRBV5-1 and TRBV20-1.

No cognate antigen is known for these TCRs. Every TCR beta cDNA library bore unique molecular identifiers. TCRdb processed the PCR reads anew with MiXCR; each CDR3 protein has one entry. The sample has roughly 800,000 distinct CDR3 sequences, just under 30% seen once. Material for sequencing was blood. The source of these receptors is a girl between 10 and 17 years old with multiple sclerosis.

The rearrangement uses TRBV4-3 and TRBJ2-5; TRBD2 matches at 9 bases. V shed 0 bases, J shed 13 bases, and the junction held 6 bases outside the gene matches. The germline CDR1 and CDR2 sequences are LGHNA and YSLEER. This CDR3 has 13 residues. CDR3 loop: CASSQDPSGILYF. DNA for the CDR3: TGCGCCAGCAGCCAAGACCCTAGCGGGATACTGTACTTC.

Only a few counts were recorded for this clonotype. One base away lies a much larger clone, so this may be a sequencing read error. The chain is built from TRBV29-1 and TRBJ2-5; the D is unclear. The DNA end is more similar to TRBJ2-1, so the J call may be wrong. Per germline, CDR1 SQVTM and CDR2 ANQGSEA. The CDR3 consists of 15 residues. The CDR3 DNA reads as TGCAGCGTTGAGGTTAGCCGAGCCCCCCAAGAGACCCAGTTCTTC. Its translation is CSVEVSRAPQETQFF.

The table lists this clonotype with a few counts. The J gene is TRBJ2-7, the V gene TRBV20-1; 10 bases line up with TRBD2. TRBJ2-4 matches the DNA end more closely, so the J call is doubtful. From germline, CDR1 is DFQATT and CDR2 SNEGSKA (reference sequence). The CDR3 extends over 13 amino acids. The CDR3 reads CSASGTSANIQYF. DNA for the CDR3: TGCAGTGCTAGTGGGACTAGCGCGAACATTCAGTACTTC.

The chain combines TRBV5-1 with TRBJ2-1; tentatively, D is TRBD1 (6 bases). The germline V gene has CDR1 SGHRS and CDR2 YFSETQ. Trimming pared 4 bases from V and 10 bases from J, leaving 18 bases between. This CDR3 is built from 14 residues. CDR3 sequence: CASSPGPNRGEQFF. In nucleotides, the CDR3 is TGCGCCAGCAGCCCGGGTCCGAATAGGGGGGAGCAGTTCTTC.

The V gene is TRBV13, the J gene TRBJ2-3; TRBD1 is a possible D gene (5 bases). Germline V gene sequence: CDR1 PRHDT, CDR2 FYEKMQ (reference sequence). V lost 5 bases and J 5 bases, leaving 26 bases between the germline ends. The length of the CDR3 is 18 residues. The CDR3 DNA sequence: TGTGCCAGCAGCCCCTCCAGGGTCGCAGCGCGTTATCGAGATACGCAGTATTTT. Protein: CASSPSRVAARYRDTQYF.

This chain links TRBV15 with TRBJ2-3, with D possibly matching TRBD1 (6 bases). The CDR3 loop spans 16 amino acids. V lost 1 base and J lost 2, with 13 bases in between. CDR1 LNHNV and CDR2 YYDKDF come from the germline V gene (reference sequence). The CDR3 loop is CATSRVAQGTTDTQYF. The CDR3 nucleotides read TGTGCCACCAGCAGAGTTGCGCAGGGGACCACAGATACGCAGTATTTT.

The chain combines TRBV20-1 with TRBJ2-7, with a possible D match to TRBD1 (6 bases). CDR1 DFQATT and CDR2 SNEGSKA come from the germline V gene (reference sequence). The CDR3 contains 11 residues. V dropped 6 bases and J dropped 4 bases, with 10 bases sitting between them. The CDR3 sequence is CSAPGQYEQYF. CDR3 bases: TGCAGTGCCCCGGGACAATACGAGCAGTACTTC.

The rearrangement joins TRBV4-1 to TRBJ1-3; unclear D gene. The CDR3 loop spans 15 amino acids. Trimming stripped 1 base from V and 0 bases from J, with 7 bases between. Germline CDR1 and CDR2: MGHRA and YSYEKL. DNA for the CDR3: TGCGCCAGCAGCCAAGTAGCCAGCTCTGGAAACACCATATATTTT. Its protein is CASSQVASSGNTIYF.

The chain has TRBV5-4 and TRBJ1-4, with D possibly being TRBD1 (5 bases). The CDR3 sequence is 14 residues long. V lost 4 bases, J lost 2 bases, and 9 bases lay in between. Germline loops: CDR1 SGHNT, CDR2 YYREEE (reference sequence). CDR3 loop: CASSPGITNEKLFF. The CDR3 DNA follows: TGTGCCAGCAGCCCAGGGATTACTAATGAAAAACTGTTTTTT.

V is TRBV7-2 and J is TRBJ2-5; 7 bases agree with TRBD1. CDR3 length: 15 residues. The V segment lost 6 bases and the J segment 11 bases; nucleotides outside the gene matches: 18. Germline V lookup: CDR1 SGHTA, CDR2 FQGNSA. CDR3 in amino acids: CASSPQTGLNNEQYF. The DNA for the CDR3 is TGTGCCAGCAGTCCACAGACAGGGTTGAACAATGAGCAGTACTTC.

The sample holds a few counts of this clonotype. The chain recombines TRBV4-1 with TRBJ2-3; D call uncertain. The CDR3 length is 11 residues. Germline V gene lookup returns CDR1 MGHRA and CDR2 YSYEKL. The CDR3 protein is CAVQGTDTQYF. CDR3 in DNA: TGCGCGGTCCAGGGCACAGATACGCAGTATTTT.

This clonotype occurred once. The J gene is TRBJ1-6, the V gene TRBV6-6; 7 bases are shared with TRBD1. Germline V gene sequence: CDR1 MNHNY, CDR2 SVGAGI (reference sequence). This CDR3 comprises 16 residues. The J segment lost 7 bases and the V segment lost 0 bases, leaving 6 bases of the junction unmatched. The CDR3 coding sequence is TGTGCCAGCAGTTACTCGAAGACAGGGCAGAATTCACCCCTCCACTTT. This codes for CASSYSKTGQNSPLHF.

This clonotype has only a few counts. The V gene is TRBV24-1, the J gene TRBJ2-5; tentatively, D is TRBD2 (5 bases). Trimming removed 5 bases from V and 5 bases from J, with 8 bases in between. CDR3 length: 12 residues. Germline values: CDR1 KGHDR, CDR2 SFDVKD. The CDR3 spells CATSVDWETQYF. CDR3 nucleotide sequence: TGTGCCACCAGTGTGGACTGGGAGACCCAGTACTTC.

The table lists this clonotype with many counts. This chain uses TRBV7-9 with TRBJ1-2; weak D call: TRBD1 (6 bases). Germline CDR1 and CDR2: SEHNR and FQNEAQ (reference sequence). Trimming pared 5 bases from V and 4 bases from J, leaving 11 bases between. The CDR3 loop spans 13 amino acids. CDR3 residues: CASSQPGAYGYTF. For the CDR3, the DNA is TGTGCCAGCAGCCAACCGGGGGCCTATGGCTACACCTTC.

The chain is built from TRBV20-1 and TRBJ1-5, with a possible D match to TRBD1 (6 bases). The CDR3 totals 14 residues. Trimming cost V 0 bases and J 9 bases, with 15 bases left between them. Germline V gene data show CDR1 as DFQATT and CDR2 as SNEGSKA (reference sequence). CDR3 sequence: CSARDNQGRGPQHF. In nucleotides, the CDR3 is TGCAGTGCTAGAGATAACCAGGGGCGGGGGCCCCAGCATTTT.

A single count supports this clonotype. At one end the junction does not follow the germline gene, possibly because of a read error. The J gene is TRBJ2-7, the V gene TRBV28; 9 bases match TRBD1. Matching the DNA end better, TRBJ2-5 makes the J call doubtful. The CDR3 length is 14 residues. Germline CDR1 and CDR2: MDHEN and SYDVKM. CDR3 DNA: TGTACCAGCAGTTCGACAGGGGGATATGTGACCCAGTACTTC. Protein: CTSSSTGGYVTQYF.

This chain's CDR3 is CASRGLSQETQYF. The CDR3 DNA sequence: TGTGCCAGCAGGGGACTGAGTCAAGAGACCCAGTACTTC. V is TRBV6-2 or TRBV6-3 and J is TRBJ2-5; a weak D match, TRBD2 (6 bases). CDR3 length: 13 amino acids. Germline V gene lookup returns CDR1 MNHEY and CDR2 SVGEGT. Trimming removed 6 bases at V and 2 bases at J, with 10 bases between.

Here the CDR3 reads CASRLEGLASGRRAFF. The CDR3 coding sequence is TGTGCCAGCAGGCTCGAGGGATTGGCGAGCGGCCGGCGAGCTTTCTTT. This rearrangement joins TRBV27 to TRBJ1-1; D gene uncertain. The CDR3 contains 16 residues. Germline V CDR1 and CDR2: MNHEY, SMNVEV (reference sequence). V was shortened by 6 bases and J by 10 bases, with 27 bases between the two germline ends.

The rearrangement links TRBV28 to TRBJ2-5; either TRBD1 or TRBD2 may fit D (5 bases each). Germline values: CDR1 MDHEN, CDR2 SYDVKM. V gave up 4 bases and J gave up 11 bases, with 20 bases separating them. The CDR3 spans 14 residues. CDR3 loop: CASSSGTAVAEQYF. DNA of the CDR3: TGTGCCAGCAGTTCCGGGACGGCGGTAGCAGAGCAGTACTTC.

The rearrangement joins TRBV9 to TRBJ2-3, with a possible D match to TRBD2 (6 bases). Germline CDR1 reads SGDLS; CDR2 reads YYNGEE. Trimming cost V 3 bases and J 0 bases, with 11 bases left between them. The CDR3 has 15 residues. The CDR3 loop is CASSAGSGSTDTQYF. Written as DNA, the CDR3 is TGTGCCAGCAGCGCTGGAAGCGGGAGCACAGATACGCAGTATTTT.

In nucleotides, the CDR3 is TGTGCCAGCAGGCGGGATTTCGCCCAAAGTGAAGCTTTCTTT. It codes for CASRRDFAQSEAFF. The V gene is TRBV7-2, the J gene TRBJ1-1; D is unclear. Germline V lookup: CDR1 SGHTA, CDR2 FQGNSA. The CDR3 consists of 14 residues. V was pared by 6 bases and J by 7 bases, with 18 bases between.

A note on this clonotype: The junction differs from germline at one of its ends, possibly a read error. This rearrangement joins TRBV7-6 to TRBJ1-5, with 8 bases identical to TRBD1. Germline assignment: CDR1 SGHVS and CDR2 FNYEAQ. CDR3 size: 15 residues. The CDR3 is CACSLEAGGYQPQHF. The CDR3 coding sequence is TGTGCCTGCAGCTTAGAAGCAGGGGGCTATCAGCCCCAGCATTTT. The complete variable domain, with remaining parts taken from reference TRBV7-6 and TRBJ1-5, reads GAGVSQSPRYKVTKRGQDVALRCDPISGHVSLYWYRQALGQGPEFLTYFNYEAQQDKSGLPNDRFSAERPEGSISTLTIQRTEQRDSAMYRCACSLEAGGYQPQHFGDGTRLSIL.

This clonotype was detected many times. This CDR3 is CSGGTLSTDTQYF. CDR3 bases: TGCAGCGGGGGGACATTAAGCACAGATACGCAGTATTTT. This rearrangement joins TRBV29-1 to TRBJ2-3, with D possibly matching TRBD1 (6 bases). The CDR3 covers 13 residues. Trimming removed 7 bases at V and 0 bases at J, with 11 bases between. Germline V gene lookup returns CDR1 SQVTM and CDR2 ANQGSEA.

The gene calls are TRBV12-3 or TRBV12-4 and TRBJ1-5, with D unresolved. The V and J ends lost 6 bases and 4 bases respectively, with 10 bases between them. This CDR3 region has 13 residues. DNA for the CDR3: TGTGCCAGCAGCCAGTTGGGGAATCAGCCCCAGCATTTT. Protein: CASSQLGNQPQHF.

The chain employs TRBV10-3 and TRBJ2-1; 7 bases line up with TRBD2. Per germline, CDR1 ENHRY and CDR2 SYGVKD. The trim removed 0 bases at V and 1 base at J, leaving 18 bases unmatched. This CDR3 region has 21 residues. Here the CDR3 reads CAISESRVGRGTIQSYNEQFF. In DNA, the CDR3 is TGTGCCATCAGTGAGTCGCGTGTGGGACGGGGGACTATTCAATCCTACAATGAGCAGTTCTTC.

The genes are TRBV5-1 and TRBJ1-5; TRBD1 matches 9 bases. There are 16 residues in the CDR3. Losses at the gene ends were 4 bases for V and 2 bases for J; bases not matched to a gene: 7. Per the germline V gene, CDR1 is SGHRS and CDR2 is YFSETQ. The CDR3 here is CASSPPGTGRNQPQHF. As DNA, the CDR3 is TGCGCCAGCAGCCCACCCGGGACAGGGCGCAATCAGCCCCAGCATTTT.

This clonotype was detected once. CDR3 sequence (DNA): TGTGCCAGCAGTGACCTTTCACACCTGAACACTGAAGCTTTCTTT. Protein product: CASSDLSHLNTEAFF. The rearrangement links TRBV6-1 to TRBJ1-1; D remains ambiguous. Trimming left V 3 bases short and J 0 bases short, with 11 bases between. The germline CDR1 and CDR2 sequences are MNHNS and SASEGT. The CDR3 length is 15 residues.

The sample holds many counts of this clonotype. The chain couples TRBV7-2 to TRBJ2-5, with 7 bases identical to TRBD1. CDR3 size: 14 residues. Germline V gene lookup returns CDR1 SGHTA and CDR2 FQGNSA. Trimming took 1 base from V and 4 from J; bases not matched to a gene: 3. CDR3 nucleotides: TGTGCCAGCAGCTTAGTGTCAGGGGGAGAGACCCAGTACTTC. It specifies CASSLVSGGETQYF.